This TCR beta chain originates from a study of T cells in Graves' hyperthyroidism and ophthalmopathy. Overall study context: At initial diagnosis, before any treatment had begun, peripheral blood was obtained.

V was clipped by 6 bases and J by 2 bases; unmatched bases: 10. This CDR3 contains 17 residues. Germline assignment: CDR1 MNHNS and CDR2 SASEGT. At least ten counts were recorded for this clonotype. Amplified TCR beta CDR3 regions derived from RNA transcripts. Initially, a first-round RT-PCR of the TCR CDR3 employed the HTBI primer set. MiXCR, run by TCRdb on the multiplex PCR reads, gives a single entry per CDR3 protein. Of about 380,000 distinct CDR3 sequences in the sample, roughly 14% were seen once. Exclusion criteria comprised uncontrolled infection, other autoimmune disease, pregnancy or lactation.

Material: blood. The TCR sequence derives from a man aged 25 to 45 with Graves' hyperthyroidism that later progressed to Graves' ophthalmopathy. V is TRBV6-1 and J is TRBJ1-5, with 10 positions matching TRBD1. The CDR3 reads CASRPNRGTGGNQPQHF. CDR3 nucleotide sequence: TGTGCCAGCAGGCCGAACCGGGGGACAGGGGGCAATCAGCCCCAGCATTTT.